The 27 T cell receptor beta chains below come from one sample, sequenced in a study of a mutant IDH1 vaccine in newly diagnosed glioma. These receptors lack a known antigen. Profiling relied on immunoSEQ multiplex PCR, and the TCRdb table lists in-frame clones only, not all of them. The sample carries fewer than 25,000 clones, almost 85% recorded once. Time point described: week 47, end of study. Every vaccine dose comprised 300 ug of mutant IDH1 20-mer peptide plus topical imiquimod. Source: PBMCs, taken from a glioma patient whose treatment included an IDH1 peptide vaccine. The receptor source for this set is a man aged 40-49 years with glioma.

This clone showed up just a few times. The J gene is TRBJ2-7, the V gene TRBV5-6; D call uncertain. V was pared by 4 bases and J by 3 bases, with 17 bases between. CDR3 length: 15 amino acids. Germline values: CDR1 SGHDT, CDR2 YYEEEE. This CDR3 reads CASSPLDVLGYEQYF. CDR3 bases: TGTGCCAGCAGCCCCCTGGACGTTCTTGGCTACGAGCAGTACTTC.

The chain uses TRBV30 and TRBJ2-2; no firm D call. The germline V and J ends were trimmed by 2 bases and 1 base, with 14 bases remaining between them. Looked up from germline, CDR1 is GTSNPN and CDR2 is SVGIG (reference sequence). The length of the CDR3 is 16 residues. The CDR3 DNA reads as TGTGCCTGGAGTCAAATGAAATCTAGGAACACCGGGGAGCTGTTTTTT. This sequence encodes CAWSQMKSRNTGELFF.

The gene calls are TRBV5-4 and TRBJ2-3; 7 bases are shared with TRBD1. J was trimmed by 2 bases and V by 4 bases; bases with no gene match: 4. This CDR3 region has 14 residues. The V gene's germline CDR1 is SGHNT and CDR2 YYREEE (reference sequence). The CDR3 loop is CASSQGQSTDTQYF. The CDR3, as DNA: TGTGCCAGCAGCCAGGGACAGTCCACAGATACGCAGTATTTT.

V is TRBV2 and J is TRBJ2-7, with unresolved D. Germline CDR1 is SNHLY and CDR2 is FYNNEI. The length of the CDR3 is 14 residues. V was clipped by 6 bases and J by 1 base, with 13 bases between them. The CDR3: CASSPRARSYEQYF. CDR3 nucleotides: TGTGCCAGCAGCCCCCGGGCTCGGTCCTACGAGCAGTACTTC.

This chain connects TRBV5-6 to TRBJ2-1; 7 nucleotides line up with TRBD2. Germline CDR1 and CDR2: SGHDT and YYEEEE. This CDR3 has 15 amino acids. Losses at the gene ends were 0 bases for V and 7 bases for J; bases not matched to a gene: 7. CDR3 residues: CASSLDVAGRNEQFF. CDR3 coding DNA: TGTGCCAGCAGCTTGGACGTAGCGGGTAGAAATGAGCAGTTCTTC.

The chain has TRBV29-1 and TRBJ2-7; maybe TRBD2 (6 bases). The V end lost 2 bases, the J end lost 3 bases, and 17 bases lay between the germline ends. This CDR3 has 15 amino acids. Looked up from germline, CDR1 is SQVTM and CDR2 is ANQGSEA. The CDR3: CSVEIRVAEDYEQYF. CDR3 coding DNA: TGCAGCGTTGAAATCAGGGTAGCGGAGGACTACGAGCAGTACTTC.

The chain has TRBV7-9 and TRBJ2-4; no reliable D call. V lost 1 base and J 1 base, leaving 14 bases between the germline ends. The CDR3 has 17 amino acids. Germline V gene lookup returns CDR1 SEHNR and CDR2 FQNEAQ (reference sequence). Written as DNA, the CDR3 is TGTGCCAGCAGCTTAGGAGTGGGTTTCTTCGCCAAAAACATTCAGTACTTC. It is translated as CASSLGVGFFAKNIQYF. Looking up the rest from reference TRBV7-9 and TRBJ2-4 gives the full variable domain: DTGVSQNPRHKITKRGQNVTFRCDPISEHNRLYWYRQTLGQGPEFLTYFQNEAQLEKSRLLSDRFSAERPKGSFSTLEIQRTEQGDSAMYLCASSLGVGFFAKNIQYFGAGTRLSVL.

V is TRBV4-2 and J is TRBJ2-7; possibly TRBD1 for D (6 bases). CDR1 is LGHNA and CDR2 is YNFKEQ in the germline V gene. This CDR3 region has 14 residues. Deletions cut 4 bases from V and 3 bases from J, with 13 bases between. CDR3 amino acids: CASSPMDSYYEQYF. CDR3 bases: TGTGCCAGCAGCCCCATGGACAGCTACTACGAGCAGTACTTC.

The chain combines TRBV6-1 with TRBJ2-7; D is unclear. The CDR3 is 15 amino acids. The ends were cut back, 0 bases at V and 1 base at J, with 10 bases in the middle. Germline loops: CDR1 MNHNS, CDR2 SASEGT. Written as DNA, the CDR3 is TGTGCCAGCAGTGAAGCGCCAGGCTTATCCTACGAGCAGTACTTC. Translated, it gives CASSEAPGLSYEQYF.

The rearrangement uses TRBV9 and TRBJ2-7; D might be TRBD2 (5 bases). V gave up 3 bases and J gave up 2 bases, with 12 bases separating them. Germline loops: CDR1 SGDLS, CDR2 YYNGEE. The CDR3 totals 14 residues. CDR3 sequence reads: CASSGGGLTYEQYF. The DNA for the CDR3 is TGTGCCAGCAGCGGAGGCGGGCTAACCTACGAGCAGTACTTC.

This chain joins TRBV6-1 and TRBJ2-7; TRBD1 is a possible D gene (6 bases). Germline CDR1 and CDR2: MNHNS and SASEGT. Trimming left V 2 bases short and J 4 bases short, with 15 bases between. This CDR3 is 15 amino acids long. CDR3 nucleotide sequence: TGTGCCAGCAGTGAAAGGTGGGGGCAATCTTACGAGCAGTACTTC. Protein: CASSERWGQSYEQYF.

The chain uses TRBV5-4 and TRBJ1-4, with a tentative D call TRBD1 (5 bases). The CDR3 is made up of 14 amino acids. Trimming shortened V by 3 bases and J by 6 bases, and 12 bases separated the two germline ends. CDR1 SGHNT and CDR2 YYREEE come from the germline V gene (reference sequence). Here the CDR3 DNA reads TGTGCCAGCAGCTATGGGGCGCGGGATGAAAAACTGTTTTTT. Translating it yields CASSYGARDEKLFF.

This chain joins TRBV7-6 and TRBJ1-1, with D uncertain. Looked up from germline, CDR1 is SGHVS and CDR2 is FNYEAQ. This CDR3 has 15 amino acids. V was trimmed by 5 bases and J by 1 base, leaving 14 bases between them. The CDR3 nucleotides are TGTGCCAGCAGCCGACTGGGCCAGACGAACACTGAAGCTTTCTTT. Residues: CASSRLGQTNTEAFF.

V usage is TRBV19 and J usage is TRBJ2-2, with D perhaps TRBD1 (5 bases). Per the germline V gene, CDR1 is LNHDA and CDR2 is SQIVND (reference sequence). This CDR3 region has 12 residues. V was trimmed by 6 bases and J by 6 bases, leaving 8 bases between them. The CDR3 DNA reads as TGTGCCAGTAGCCAGGGTTCCGGGGAGCTGTTTTTT. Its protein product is CASSQGSGELFF.

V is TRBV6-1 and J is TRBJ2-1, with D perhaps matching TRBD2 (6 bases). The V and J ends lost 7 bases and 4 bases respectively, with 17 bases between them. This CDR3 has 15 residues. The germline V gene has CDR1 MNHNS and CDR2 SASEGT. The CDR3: CASITGLPRYNEQFF. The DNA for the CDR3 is TGTGCCAGCATCACGGGACTTCCACGTTACAATGAGCAGTTCTTC.

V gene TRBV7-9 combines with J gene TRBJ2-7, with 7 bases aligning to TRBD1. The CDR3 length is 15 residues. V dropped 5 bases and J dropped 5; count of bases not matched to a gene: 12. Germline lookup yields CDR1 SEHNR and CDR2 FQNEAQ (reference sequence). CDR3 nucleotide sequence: TGTGCCAGCAGCCTGGGGACAGTGGTTAAGGACGAGCAGTACTTC. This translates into CASSLGTVVKDEQYF.

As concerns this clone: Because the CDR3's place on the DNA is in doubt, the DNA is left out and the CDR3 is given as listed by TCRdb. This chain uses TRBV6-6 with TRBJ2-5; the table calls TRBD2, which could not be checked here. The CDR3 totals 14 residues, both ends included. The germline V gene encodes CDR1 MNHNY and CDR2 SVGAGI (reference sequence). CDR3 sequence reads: CASILGGGKETQYF.

Here the CDR3 reads CASSYGVTRGYEQYF. The CDR3 nucleotides are TGTGCCAGCAGCTATGGGGTTACTCGGGGCTACGAGCAGTACTTC. The rearrangement links TRBV5-6 to TRBJ2-7; D possibly corresponds to TRBD2 (5 bases). The CDR3 is 15 amino acids. Germline loops: CDR1 SGHDT, CDR2 YYEEEE. Trimming left V 3 bases short and J 3 bases short, with 16 bases between. The variable domain in full, with the rest retrieved from reference TRBV5-6 and TRBJ2-7, is DAGVTQSPTHLIKTRGQQVTLRCSPKSGHDTVSWYQQALGQGPQFIFQYYEEEERQRGNFPDRFSGHQFPNYSSELNVNALLLGDSALYLCASSYGVTRGYEQYFGPGTRLTVT.

The CDR3 protein is CASSFMVSEQFF. CDR3 in DNA: TGTGCCAGCAGCTTTATGGTTAGTGAGCAGTTCTTC. V and J are TRBV5-6 and TRBJ2-1; D gene uncertain. CDR3 length: 12 residues. Trimming left V 2 bases short and J 9 bases short, with 9 bases between. The V gene's germline CDR1 is SGHDT and CDR2 YYEEEE.

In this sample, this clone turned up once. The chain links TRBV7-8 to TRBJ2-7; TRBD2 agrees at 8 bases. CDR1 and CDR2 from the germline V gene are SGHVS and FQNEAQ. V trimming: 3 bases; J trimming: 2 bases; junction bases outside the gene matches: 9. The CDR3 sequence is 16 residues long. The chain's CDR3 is CASSLISGSRAYEQYF. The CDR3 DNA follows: TGTGCCAGCAGCTTGATCAGCGGGAGTCGGGCCTACGAGCAGTACTTC. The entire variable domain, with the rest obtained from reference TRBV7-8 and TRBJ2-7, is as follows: GAGVSQSPRYKVAKRGQDVALRCDPISGHVSLFWYQQALGQGPEFLTYFQNEAQLDKSGLPSDRFFAERPEGSVSTLKIQRTQQEDSAVYLCASSLISGSRAYEQYFGPGTRLTVT.

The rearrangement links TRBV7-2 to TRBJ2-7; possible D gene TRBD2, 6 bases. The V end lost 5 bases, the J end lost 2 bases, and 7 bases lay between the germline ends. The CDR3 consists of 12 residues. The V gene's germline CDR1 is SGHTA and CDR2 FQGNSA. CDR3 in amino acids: CASSGGTYEQYF. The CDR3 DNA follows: TGTGCCAGCAGCGGGGGGACCTACGAGCAGTACTTC.

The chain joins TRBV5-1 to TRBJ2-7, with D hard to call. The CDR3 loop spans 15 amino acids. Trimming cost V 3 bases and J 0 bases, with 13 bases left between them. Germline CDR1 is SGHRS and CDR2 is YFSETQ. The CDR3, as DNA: TGCGCCAGCAGCTCATCCCCCCAAAGCTCCTACGAGCAGTACTTC. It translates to CASSSSPQSSYEQYF.

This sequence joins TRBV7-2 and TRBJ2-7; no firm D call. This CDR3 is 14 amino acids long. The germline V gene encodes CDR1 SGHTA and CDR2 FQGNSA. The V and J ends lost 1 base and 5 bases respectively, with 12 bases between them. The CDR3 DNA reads TGTGCCAGCAGCTTAGGACCCGCTCGGAACGAGCAGTACTTC. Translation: CASSLGPARNEQYF.

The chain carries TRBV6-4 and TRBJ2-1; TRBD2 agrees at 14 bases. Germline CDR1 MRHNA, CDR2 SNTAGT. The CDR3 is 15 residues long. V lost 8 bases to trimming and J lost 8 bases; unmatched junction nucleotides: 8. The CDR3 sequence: CASGNGTSGSHEQFF. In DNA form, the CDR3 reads TGTGCCAGCGGAAACGGGACTAGCGGGAGCCATGAGCAGTTCTTC.

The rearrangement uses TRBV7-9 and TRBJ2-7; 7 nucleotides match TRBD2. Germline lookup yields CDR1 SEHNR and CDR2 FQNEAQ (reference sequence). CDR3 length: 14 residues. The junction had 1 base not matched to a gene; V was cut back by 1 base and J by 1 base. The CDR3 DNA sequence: TGTGCCAGCAGCTTAGTGGGGGGGTCCTACGAGCAGTACTTC. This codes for CASSLVGGSYEQYF.

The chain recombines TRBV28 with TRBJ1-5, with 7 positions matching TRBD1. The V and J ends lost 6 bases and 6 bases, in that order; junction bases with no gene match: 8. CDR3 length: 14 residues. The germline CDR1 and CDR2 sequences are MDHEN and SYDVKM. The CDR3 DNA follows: TGTGCCAGCAGAGCAGGTCAGGGGGGTCAGCCCCAGCATTTT. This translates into CASRAGQGGQPQHF.

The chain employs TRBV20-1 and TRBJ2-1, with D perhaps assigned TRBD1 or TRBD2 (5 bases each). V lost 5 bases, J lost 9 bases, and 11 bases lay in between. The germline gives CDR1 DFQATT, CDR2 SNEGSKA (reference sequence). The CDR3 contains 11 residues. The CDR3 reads CSASGTSEQFF. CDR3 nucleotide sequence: TGCAGTGCTTCCGGGACGAGTGAGCAGTTCTTC.